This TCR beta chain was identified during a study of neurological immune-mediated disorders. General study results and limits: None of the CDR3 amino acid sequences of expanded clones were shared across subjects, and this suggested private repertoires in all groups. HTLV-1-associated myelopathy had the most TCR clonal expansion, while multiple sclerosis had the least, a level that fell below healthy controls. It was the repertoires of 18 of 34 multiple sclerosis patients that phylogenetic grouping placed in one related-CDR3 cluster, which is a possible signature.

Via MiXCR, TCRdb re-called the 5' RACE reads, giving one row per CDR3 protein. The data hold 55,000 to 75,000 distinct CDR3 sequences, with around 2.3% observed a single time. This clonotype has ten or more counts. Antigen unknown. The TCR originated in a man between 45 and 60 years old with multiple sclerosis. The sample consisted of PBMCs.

Here the CDR3 DNA reads TGTGCCAGCAGCCAAGTTCGAGGTTCCTACGAGCAGTACTTC. This gives the protein CASSQVRGSYEQYF. V and J are TRBV3-1 and TRBJ2-7; D uncertain. Germline V gene lookup returns CDR1 LGHDT and CDR2 YNNKEL (reference sequence). V gave up 1 base and J gave up 1 base, with 8 bases separating them. The CDR3 sequence is 14 residues long.